These T cell receptor beta chains were read from a single sample in a study of blood T cells in healthy people across ages. TCRdb called the 5' RACE reads again in MiXCR, with one record for every CDR3 protein. Of some 850,000 distinct CDR3 sequences in the sample, 25% to 30% were seen once. This same sample was also taken into another study, of T cells of mothers and their children.

Input material: blood. These receptors were obtained from a boy younger than 18 in good health. Each CDR3 is given with its conserved first and last residue. D genes are given only for firm matches. Size is omitted from some rows. Given values are once, few, many or a class for expanded clones.

J gene	clone size	D gene	V gene	CDR3 DNA	CDR3 protein
TRBJ1-5	few	-	TRBV3-1	TGTGCCAGCAGCCTAGGCCATTCCAATCAGCCCCAGCATTTT	CASSLGHSNQPQHF
TRBJ2-1	-	TRBD2	TRBV9	TGTGCCAGCAGCGTAGGGGGTAGCGGGTTTTACAATGAGCAGTTCTTC	CASSVGGSGFYNEQFF
TRBJ2-3	-	TRBD1	TRBV7-8	TGTGCCAGCAGCTCGGACAGGGGGCCTTCAGATACGCAGTATTTT	CASSSDRGPSDTQYF
TRBJ2-1	few	-	TRBV29-1	TGCAGCGTTGTCTCCGGTCCAGGCAATGAGCAGTTCTTC	CSVVSGPGNEQFF
TRBJ2-1	-	TRBD1	TRBV7-9	TGCGCCAGCAGCTTACGTGACAGGGTGAAGGGTGAGCAGTTCTTC	CASSLRDRVKGEQFF
TRBJ1-1	few	-	TRBV12-3/TRBV12-4	TGTGCCAGCAGCCCTGGGACCCGGACCACTGAAGCTTTCTTT	CASSPGTRTTEAFF
TRBJ1-2	-	-	TRBV30	TGTGCCTTCTCCCCCCCCAGGGCACACTATGGCTACACCTTC	CAFSPPRAHYGYTF
TRBJ2-5	-	TRBD1	TRBV30	TGTGCCCGAGGAGGGACAGGACAAGAGACCCAGTACTTC	CARGGTGQETQYF
TRBJ2-2	-	TRBD2	TRBV12-3/TRBV12-4	TGTGCCAGCAGACCGGGACTAGCGGACACCGGGGAGCTGTTTTTT	CASRPGLADTGELFF
TRBJ2-7	few	-	TRBV19	TGTGCCAGTAGTATAAGCGGAGTGTACGAGCAGTACTTC	CASSISGVYEQYF
TRBJ2-1	-	-	TRBV19	TGTGCCAGTAGCCTGGAGGGGGGGCCTAACAATGAGCAGTTCTTC	CASSLEGGPNNEQFF
TRBJ2-7	-	-	TRBV10-3	TGTGCCATCGGGCGGGTCGAGGAGGGCTACGAGCAGTACTTC	CAIGRVEEGYEQYF
TRBJ1-1	-	-	TRBV20-1	TGCAGTGCTATACGGGGTCCGGGGGGTTTCATGAACACTGAAGCTTTCTTT	CSAIRGPGGFMNTEAFF
TRBJ2-5	few	-	TRBV7-3	TGTGCCAGCAGTTCCCAGGCGGGGACCCAAGAGACCCAGTACTTC	CASSSQAGTQETQYF
TRBJ1-4	-	TRBD1	TRBV12-3/TRBV12-4	TGTGCCAGCAGAGTGACAGGGGGCGTTGAAAAACTGTTTTTT	CASRVTGGVEKLFF
TRBJ2-5	-	TRBD1	TRBV5-1	TGCGCCAGCAGCTTGGCCGGGGACAGCCGGGGGACCCAGTACTTC	CASSLAGDSRGTQYF
TRBJ2-6	-	TRBD1	TRBV19	TGTGCCAGTAGTATAGGGTCGGGGACAGGCCACTCTGGGGCCAACGTCCTGACTTTC	CASSIGSGTGHSGANVLTF
TRBJ2-1	-	-	TRBV10-3	TGTGCCATCAGTGACGCAGGGTCACCCCTCTCGTCCTACAATGAGCAGTTCTTC	CAISDAGSPLSSYNEQFF
TRBJ1-1	few	-	TRBV5-1	TGCGCCAGCAGCTTGATCTCAGGAACGAACACTGAAGCTTTCTTT	CASSLISGTNTEAFF
TRBJ2-5	-	TRBD2	TRBV20-1	TGCAGTGCTAGTATTGGGACTACGCTCCGGTTGCAAGAGACCCAGTACTTC	CSASIGTTLRLQETQYF
TRBJ2-3	-	TRBD2	TRBV11-2	TGTGCCAGCAGCTTAGGTACTAGCGGGGTCCATAGCACAGATACGCAGTATTTT	CASSLGTSGVHSTDTQYF
TRBJ2-3	few	TRBD2	TRBV9	TGTGCCAGCAGCGTAGGCGGGGGGTCAGATACGCAGTATTTT	CASSVGGGSDTQYF
TRBJ1-3	few	-	TRBV9	TGTGCCAGCAGCGTAGAGGTCAGCTCTGGAAACACCATATATTTT	CASSVEVSSGNTIYF
TRBJ2-3	-	TRBD2	TRBV7-7	TGTGCTAGCAGCCCGACTAGCGGGGGTGGAGATACGCAGTATTTT	CASSPTSGGGDTQYF
TRBJ1-2	few	-	TRBV28	TGTGCCAGCGAGGCCATCGCCGGGACGGGTTATAACTATGGCTACACCTTC	CASEAIAGTGYNYGYTF
TRBJ1-2	few	-	TRBV12-3/TRBV12-4	TGTGCCAGCAGTTTAACCCAGATCTATGGCTACACCTTC	CASSLTQIYGYTF
TRBJ1-2	few	TRBD1	TRBV12-3/TRBV12-4	TGTGCCAGCAGTCTGGACAGGGTAAATGGCTACACCTTC	CASSLDRVNGYTF
TRBJ2-1	few	-	TRBV5-1	TGCGCCAGCAGCTTGGACTCATCCAATGAGCAGTTCTTC	CASSLDSSNEQFF
TRBJ2-6	-	TRBD2	TRBV11-3	TGTGCCAGCAGGCCGACACGGGGGGAAAGGGCCAACGTCCTGACTTTC	CASRPTRGERANVLTF
TRBJ2-1	-	TRBD2	TRBV7-6	TGTGCCAGCAGCTCCTGGGGGGAGGGGACCAATGAGCAGTTCTTC	CASSSWGEGTNEQFF
TRBJ2-5	few	TRBD2	TRBV5-1	TGCGCCAGCAGCTCGATAGCGGGGGCCTCCAGGGAGACCCAGTACTTC	CASSSIAGASRETQYF
TRBJ1-6	few	-	TRBV6-1	TGTGCCAGCACTCTTGACAGCGGCACCTATAATTCACCCCTCCACTTT	CASTLDSGTYNSPLHF
TRBJ2-4	-	-	TRBV10-3	TGTGCCATCAGTGCCAGCCTAGGAAACATTCAGTACTTC	CAISASLGNIQYF
TRBJ2-1	few	TRBD2	TRBV11-2	TGTGCCAGCAGCCCCCACCCGGGCGGGGGGGTTAATGAGCAGTTCTTC	CASSPHPGGGVNEQFF
TRBJ2-3	few	-	TRBV7-9	TGTGCCAGCTTGGGGGGCGGCACAGATACGCAGTATTTT	CASLGGGTDTQYF
TRBJ1-2	-	TRBD1	TRBV12-3/TRBV12-4	TGTGCCAGCAGATACTTGAACAGGGGTAGCTACACCTTC	CASRYLNRGSYTF
TRBJ1-4	-	-	TRBV7-8	TGTGCCGGCAGCTCGGGGACTGAGGATGAAAAACTGTTTTTT	CAGSSGTEDEKLFF
TRBJ2-3	-	TRBD2	TRBV7-6	TGTGCCAGCAGCTTAAGGTTCCGGATTAGCGGGGGACAAGGGGTGGATACGCAGTATTTT	CASSLRFRISGGQGVDTQYF
TRBJ2-7	-	TRBD1	TRBV5-1	TGCGCCAGCGCCGGGACAGGGGGCGCCGCCTACGAGCAGTACTTC	CASAGTGGAAYEQYF
TRBJ1-1	few	TRBD1	TRBV3-1	TGTGCCAGCAGCCACGTAGAGGGACAGGGTAAGTTAGGTGAAGCTTTCTTT	CASSHVEGQGKLGEAFF
TRBJ1-2	-	TRBD1	TRBV18	TGTGCCAGCTCACAGGACAGGGTCTACGGCTACACCTTC	CASSQDRVYGYTF
TRBJ1-1	-	-	TRBV7-3	TGTGCCAGCAGCTCCGACAGGTTGAGTACTGAAGCTTTCTTT	CASSSDRLSTEAFF
TRBJ2-3	-	-	TRBV6-6	TGTGCCAGCAGTTACTTTATAACTGATACGCAGTATTTT	CASSYFITDTQYF
TRBJ1-5	-	TRBD1	TRBV15	TGTGCCACCAGCACCGATGGACAGGGCAATCAGCCCCAGCATTTT	CATSTDGQGNQPQHF
TRBJ2-1	-	-	TRBV2	TGTGCCAGCCTTTACAATGAGCAGTTCTTC	CASLYNEQFF
TRBJ2-1	-	-	TRBV6-5	TGTGCCAGCAAGCGATACAATGAGCAGTTCTTC	CASKRYNEQFF
TRBJ2-7	once	-	TRBV9	TGTGCCAGCAGCCCTTCCGGGACCCCAGCCTACGAGCAGTACTTC	CASSPSGTPAYEQYF
TRBJ2-7	-	-	TRBV6-5	TGTGCCAGCAGTTCCCGGGCCCTCCGGGGAGAGCAGTACTTC	CASSSRALRGEQYF
TRBJ2-7	few	TRBD2	TRBV12-3/TRBV12-4	TGTGCCAGCAGCACCGGCGGGAGTCAGGAGCAGTACTTC	CASSTGGSQEQYF
TRBJ1-1	-	-	TRBV24-1	TGTGCCACCAGTGATTCCTGGGGCACTGAAGCTTTCTTT	CATSDSWGTEAFF
TRBJ2-2	-	-	TRBV7-2	TGTGCTACGCTGGGTCGGGATGTGGCCGGGGAGCTGTTTTTT	CATLGRDVAGELFF
TRBJ2-3	-	-	TRBV7-2	TGTGCCAGCAGCTTAATTCTCCCGGGGGGCAAGGATACGCAGTATTTT	CASSLILPGGKDTQYF